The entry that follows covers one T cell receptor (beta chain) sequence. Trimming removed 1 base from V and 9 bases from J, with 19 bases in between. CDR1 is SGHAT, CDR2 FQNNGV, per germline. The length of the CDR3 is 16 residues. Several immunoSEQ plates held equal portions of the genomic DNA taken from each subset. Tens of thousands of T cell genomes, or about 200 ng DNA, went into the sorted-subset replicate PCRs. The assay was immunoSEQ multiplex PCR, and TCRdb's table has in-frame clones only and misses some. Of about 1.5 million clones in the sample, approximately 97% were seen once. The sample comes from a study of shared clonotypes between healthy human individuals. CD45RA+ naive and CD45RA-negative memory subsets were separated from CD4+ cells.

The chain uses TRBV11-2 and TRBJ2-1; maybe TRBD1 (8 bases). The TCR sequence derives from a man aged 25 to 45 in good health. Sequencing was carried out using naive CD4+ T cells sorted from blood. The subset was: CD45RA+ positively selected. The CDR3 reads CASSLGGGRGLSEQFF. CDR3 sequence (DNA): TGTGCCAGCAGCTTAGGCGGGGGCAGGGGGCTGAGTGAGCAGTTCTTC.